This is a list of T cell receptor beta chains from one sample in a study of blood T cell repertoires in COVID-19. Method: immunoSEQ multiplex PCR; TCRdb's copy keeps in-frame clones and lacks some. The sample has about 380,000 clones; roughly 91% are singletons. Sequencing was performed on PBMCs or T cells enriched from blood (not recorded which). Every receptor here comes from a woman between 18 and 30 years old who had recovered from COVID-19. CDR3s include the opening cysteine and the closing phenylalanine or tryptophan. Each record gives: clone size, D gene, J gene, V gene, CDR3 protein, CDR3 DNA. A D gene is named only where the DNA matches it firmly. Size tells how often a clone was seen (once, few, many) or the class of an expanded clone, and some rows leave it out.

size: .
D: .
J: TRBJ1-2
V: TRBV11-2
CDR3: CASSLGGGPYGYTF
DNA: TGTGCCAGCAGCCTGGGGGGGGGTCCCTATGGCTACACCTTC

size: .
D: TRBD1
J: TRBJ1-4
V: TRBV13
CDR3: CASSFSRPGGDKLFF
DNA: TGTGCCAGCAGCTTCTCCCGGCCAGGGGGAGACAAACTGTTTTTT

size: .
D: .
J: TRBJ2-2
V: TRBV3-1/TRBV3-2
CDR3: CASKPRGGATGELFF
DNA: TGTGCCAGCAAACCAAGAGGGGGGGCCACCGGGGAGCTGTTTTTT

size: .
D: .
J: TRBJ1-5
V: TRBV18
CDR3: CASSPYGHNQPQHF
DNA: TGTGCCAGCTCACCCTATGGACACAATCAGCCCCAGCATTTT

size: .
D: .
J: TRBJ1-2
V: TRBV20-1
CDR3: CSARLGQLETF
DNA: TGCAGTGCTAGGTTAGGACAGTTGGAGACCTTC

size: .
D: .
J: TRBJ1-5
V: TRBV30
CDR3: CAWSRGLYSNQPQHF
DNA: TGTGCCTGGAGCAGGGGCCTCTATAGCAATCAGCCCCAGCATTTT

size: .
D: TRBD1
J: TRBJ1-6
V: TRBV10-3
CDR3: CATGQGRSYNSPLHF
DNA: TGTGCCACGGGACAGGGGCGATCCTATAATTCACCCCTCCACTTT

size: .
D: .
J: TRBJ1-1
V: TRBV6-4
CDR3: CASAREENTEAFF
DNA: TGTGCCAGCGCTAGGGAGGAGAATACTGAAGCTTTCTTT

size: .
D: .
J: TRBJ2-7
V: TRBV10-1
CDR3: CASSESPQYF
DNA: TGCGCCAGCAGTGAGTCTCCACAGTACTTC

size: .
D: TRBD2
J: TRBJ2-5
V: TRBV19
CDR3: CASSIDWVSLLAGGQETQYF
DNA: TGTGCCAGTAGTATAGATTGGGTCTCGTTACTAGCGGGGGGACAAGAGACCCAGTACTTC

size: .
D: TRBD1
J: TRBJ1-4
V: TRBV5-6
CDR3: CASSLEGDREGRLFF
DNA: TGTGCCAGCAGCTTGGAAGGGGACAGGGAAGGTAGGCTGTTTTTT

size: .
D: .
J: TRBJ2-1
V: TRBV9
CDR3: CASSFRGESYNEQFF
DNA: TGTGCCAGCAGCTTCAGGGGGGAGTCCTACAATGAGCAGTTCTTC

size: .
D: TRBD1
J: TRBJ1-2
V: TRBV30
CDR3: CAWSAGGYGYTF
DNA: TGTGCCTGGAGTGCAGGGGGCTATGGCTACACCTTC

size: .
D: TRBD1
J: TRBJ2-3
V: TRBV19
CDR3: CASSLKDRGADTQYF
DNA: TGTGCCAGTAGTCTCAAGGACAGGGGGGCAGATACGCAGTATTTT

size: few
D: .
J: TRBJ2-2
V: TRBV6-1
CDR3: CASSENRVTGELFF
DNA: TGTGCCAGCAGTGAGAACAGGGTAACCGGGGAGCTGTTTTTT

size: .
D: .
J: TRBJ1-6
V: TRBV7-2
CDR3: CASSLGQPVSPLHF
DNA: TGTGCCAGCAGCTTAGGACAGCCTGTTTCACCCCTCCACTTT

size: .
D: .
J: TRBJ1-5
V: TRBV4-1
CDR3: CASSQPTQGTNQPQHF
DNA: TGCGCCAGCAGCCAACCCACCCAGGGAACTAATCAGCCCCAGCATTTT

size: once
D: .
J: TRBJ1-1
V: TRBV6-5
CDR3: CGAIDPNTEAFF
DNA: TGTGGGGCTATTGACCCGAACACTGAAGCTTTCTTT

size: few
D: .
J: TRBJ1-1
V: TRBV6-5
CDR3: CASSYTGSAEAFF
DNA: TGTGCCAGCAGTTATACAGGGAGCGCTGAAGCTTTCTTT

size: once
D: TRBD2
J: TRBJ2-1
V: TRBV2
CDR3: CASSGGDYLGDEQFF
DNA: TGTGCCAGCAGTGGTGGGGACTACCTCGGGGATGAGCAGTTCTTC

size: .
D: TRBD2
J: TRBJ2-3
V: TRBV28
CDR3: CASARGGRTDTQYF
DNA: TGTGCCAGCGCGCGGGGGGGCCGCACAGATACGCAGTATTTT

size: few
D: TRBD2
J: TRBJ2-3
V: TRBV5-4
CDR3: CASSLGASGGFADTQYF
DNA: TGTGCCAGCAGCTTGGGAGCTAGCGGGGGGTTTGCAGATACGCAGTATTTT

size: .
D: TRBD1
J: TRBJ1-5
V: TRBV4-1
CDR3: CASSQDDRAPQHF
DNA: TGCGCCAGCAGCCAAGACGACAGGGCCCCCCAGCATTTT

size: .
D: TRBD1
J: TRBJ1-1
V: TRBV5-4
CDR3: CASSLVPGTGGTEAFF
DNA: TGTGCCAGCAGCTTGGTACCCGGGACAGGGGGCACTGAAGCTTTCTTT

size: .
D: .
J: TRBJ1-5
V: TRBV5-1
CDR3: CASSPHPRQNSNQPQHF
DNA: TGCGCCAGCAGCCCACATCCACGACAGAATAGCAATCAGCCCCAGCATTTT

size: .
D: TRBD2
J: TRBJ2-5
V: TRBV18
CDR3: CASSLWGGLETQYF
DNA: TGTGCCAGCTCCCTCTGGGGAGGGTTAGAGACCCAGTACTTC

size: few
D: .
J: TRBJ1-5
V: TRBV28
CDR3: CASSLAGVGNQPQHF
DNA: TGTGCCAGCAGTTTAGCAGGGGTAGGCAATCAGCCCCAGCATTTT

size: .
D: .
J: TRBJ2-7
V: TRBV24-1
CDR3: CATSESVKKSSYEQYF
DNA: TGTGCCACCAGTGAATCGGTTAAGAAAAGCTCCTACGAGCAGTACTTC

size: .
D: TRBD1
J: TRBJ1-3
V: TRBV7-6
CDR3: CASTQFGTGSSGNTIYF
DNA: TGTGCCAGCACACAATTTGGGACAGGCAGCTCTGGAAACACCATATATTTT

size: .
D: .
J: TRBJ1-5
V: TRBV30
CDR3: CAWSGSANQPQHF
DNA: TGTGCCTGGAGCGGTAGTGCCAATCAGCCCCAGCATTTT

size: .
D: .
J: TRBJ1-1
V: TRBV18
CDR3: CASSPEVLNTEAFF
DNA: TGTGCCAGCTCACCAGAGGTCTTGAACACTGAAGCTTTCTTT

size: .
D: TRBD2
J: TRBJ2-1
V: TRBV12-5
CDR3: CASGSGLAENNEQFF
DNA: TGTGCTAGTGGTTCAGGACTAGCGGAAAACAATGAGCAGTTCTTC

size: .
D: TRBD1
J: TRBJ2-7
V: TRBV3-1/TRBV3-2
CDR3: CASTLGGTGTYEQYF
DNA: TGTGCCAGCACCCTTGGGGGGACAGGAACCTACGAGCAGTACTTC

size: .
D: .
J: TRBJ1-3
V: TRBV13
CDR3: CASTLRANRDTIYF
DNA: TGTGCCAGCACCTTACGAGCGAACCGGGACACCATATATTTT

size: .
D: .
J: TRBJ2-5
V: TRBV20-1
CDR3: CSWGEETQYF
DNA: TGCAGCTGGGGGGAAGAGACCCAGTACTTC

size: .
D: .
J: TRBJ2-7
V: TRBV2
CDR3: CASSDLSAGTSYEQYF
DNA: TGTGCCAGCAGTGATCTGTCCGCGGGCACCTCCTACGAGCAGTACTTC

size: .
D: .
J: TRBJ2-2
V: TRBV7-6
CDR3: CASSSPRLGGLTGELFF
DNA: TGTGCCAGCAGCTCACCAAGACTAGGGGGCCTCACCGGGGAGCTGTTTTTT

size: .
D: TRBD1
J: TRBJ2-5
V: TRBV30
CDR3: CAWAQGVQKETQYF
DNA: TGTGCCTGGGCCCAGGGGGTCCAGAAAGAGACCCAGTACTTC

size: .
D: .
J: TRBJ1-4
V: TRBV7-2
CDR3: CASSLFPGGNEKLFF
DNA: TGTGCCAGCAGCTTATTCCCAGGAGGTAATGAAAAACTGTTTTTT

size: .
D: TRBD1
J: TRBJ1-2
V: TRBV11-2
CDR3: CASSYDRGDYGYTF
DNA: TGTGCCAGCAGCTACGACAGGGGCGACTATGGCTACACCTTC

size: .
D: .
J: TRBJ1-2
V: TRBV7-9
CDR3: CASRQEAALNYGYTF
DNA: TGTGCCAGCAGACAAGAAGCGGCCCTAAACTATGGCTACACCTTC

size: .
D: TRBD1
J: TRBJ1-1
V: TRBV3-1/TRBV3-2
CDR3: CASSQGQIAEAFF
DNA: TGTGCCAGCAGCCAGGGACAGATTGCCGAAGCTTTCTTT

size: .
D: .
J: TRBJ1-2
V: TRBV7-6
CDR3: CASSGSRESDYGYTF
DNA: TGTGCCAGCAGCGGCTCCAGGGAATCGGACTATGGCTACACCTTC

size: .
D: .
J: TRBJ1-5
V: TRBV5-5
CDR3: CASSLGGSNQPQHF
DNA: TGTGCCAGCAGCTTAGGAGGCAGCAATCAGCCCCAGCATTTT

size: .
D: TRBD1
J: TRBJ1-1
V: TRBV5-1
CDR3: CASSWTGGPVLYTEAFF
DNA: TGCGCCAGCAGCTGGACAGGGGGCCCCGTGTTGTATACTGAAGCTTTCTTT

size: many
D: TRBD1
J: TRBJ2-7
V: TRBV4-2
CDR3: CASSQDLGTGRLYEQYF
DNA: TGTGCCAGCAGCCAAGATCTGGGGACAGGGAGGTTATACGAGCAGTACTTC

size: .
D: .
J: TRBJ2-3
V: TRBV3-1/TRBV3-2
CDR3: CASSQGLSGTDTQYF
DNA: TGTGCCAGCAGCCAAGGGCTTTCTGGCACAGATACGCAGTATTTT

size: .
D: TRBD1
J: TRBJ1-3
V: TRBV29-1
CDR3: CSVAGTDSLRSTIYF
DNA: TGCAGCGTCGCCGGGACAGATAGCCTCCGGAGCACCATATATTTT

size: few
D: .
J: TRBJ1-1
V: TRBV7-6
CDR3: CASTPWAGEGQNTEAFF
DNA: TGTGCCAGCACCCCGTGGGCAGGGGAGGGTCAGAACACTGAAGCTTTCTTT

size: .
D: .
J: TRBJ1-5
V: TRBV19
CDR3: CASSIDGGRGNQPQHF
DNA: TGTGCCAGTAGTATAGATGGGGGCCGAGGGAATCAGCCCCAGCATTTT

size: .
D: .
J: TRBJ2-1
V: TRBV4-3
CDR3: CASSLHISGGGPYNEQFF
DNA: TGCGCCAGCAGCCTCCATATTTCTGGGGGGGGGCCTTACAATGAGCAGTTCTTC